This T cell receptor (beta chain) was captured by sequencing in a study of human T cells and chemical hapten exposure. About the study: Affected patients, primarily female, had alopecia areata, totalis or universalis. Study-wide results and limits: Expanded TCRs produced significantly more large CDR3 similarity clusters than controls did.

Per the germline V gene, CDR1 is MNHNS and CDR2 is SASEGT. With V trimmed by 7 bases and J by 4 bases, 7 bases remained unmatched. The CDR3 covers 14 residues. This clonotype was observed many times. Its specificity is not known. Each CDR3 protein gets one entry after TCRdb re-called the RACE reads with MiXCR. The data contain tens of thousands of distinct CDR3 sequences, roughly 9.9% of them singletons. Specified time point: pre-sensitization, week 0. Sample treatment: therapeutic diphenylcyclopropenone sensitization with weekly scalp DPC. The donor pool consisted of alopecia patients aged 18 to 70 years, considered suitable for DPC. It was from unfractionated whole blood that total RNA was extracted.

The TCR comes from a middle-aged woman with alopecia areata. Some clones in this sample may be carry-over from other donors' samples. This sample comprised whole blood, obtained in connection with sensitization to the hapten diphenylcyclopropenone (DPC). The chain recombines TRBV6-1 with TRBJ1-1; TRBD1 matches at 9 bases. The CDR3 sequence is CASMRDREGTEAFF. The CDR3 bases are TGTGCCAGCATGAGGGACAGGGAAGGCACTGAAGCTTTCTTT.